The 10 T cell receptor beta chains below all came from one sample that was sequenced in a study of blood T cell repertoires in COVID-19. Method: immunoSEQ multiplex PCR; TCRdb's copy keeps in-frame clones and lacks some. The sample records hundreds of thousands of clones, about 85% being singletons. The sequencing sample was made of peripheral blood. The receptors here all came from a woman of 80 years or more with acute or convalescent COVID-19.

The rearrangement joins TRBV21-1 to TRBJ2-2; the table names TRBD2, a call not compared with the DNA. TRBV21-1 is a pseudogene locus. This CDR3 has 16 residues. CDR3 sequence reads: CASSKCWGGIAEELFF. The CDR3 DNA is TGTGCCAGCAGCAAATGTTGGGGGGGTATAGCGGAGGAGCTGTTTTTT.

CDR3 nucleotide sequence: TGTGCCAGCAGCTTACTCGAGACAGGGGTCTCCTACGAGCAGTACTTC. As protein: CASSLLETGVSYEQYF. The chain employs TRBV11-2 and TRBJ2-7; 8 nucleotides line up with TRBD1. CDR1 and CDR2 from the germline V gene are SGHAT and FQNNGV. The J segment lost 0 bases and the V segment lost 2 bases, leaving 6 bases of the junction unmatched. This CDR3 has 16 amino acids.

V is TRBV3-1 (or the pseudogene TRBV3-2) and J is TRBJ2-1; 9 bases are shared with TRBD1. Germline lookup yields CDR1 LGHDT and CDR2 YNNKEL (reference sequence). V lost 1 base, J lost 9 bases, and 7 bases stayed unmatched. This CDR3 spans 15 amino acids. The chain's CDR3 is CASSQGTGQGPEQFF. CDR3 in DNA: TGTGCCAGCAGCCAAGGCACGGGACAGGGTCCTGAGCAGTTCTTC.

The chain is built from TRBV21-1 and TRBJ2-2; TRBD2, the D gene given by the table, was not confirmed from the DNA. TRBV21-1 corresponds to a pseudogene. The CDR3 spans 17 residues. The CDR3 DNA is TGTGCCAGCAGCAAAGGAGGGGAGGGGAAGAACACCGGGGAGCTGTTTTTT. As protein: CASSKGGEGKNTGELFF.

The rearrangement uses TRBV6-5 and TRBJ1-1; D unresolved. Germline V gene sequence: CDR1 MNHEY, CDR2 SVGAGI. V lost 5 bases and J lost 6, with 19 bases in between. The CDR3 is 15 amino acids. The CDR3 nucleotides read TGTGCCAGCAGTCCCCAAGGACTTCCTCGGGCTGAAGCTTTCTTT. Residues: CASSPQGLPRAEAFF.

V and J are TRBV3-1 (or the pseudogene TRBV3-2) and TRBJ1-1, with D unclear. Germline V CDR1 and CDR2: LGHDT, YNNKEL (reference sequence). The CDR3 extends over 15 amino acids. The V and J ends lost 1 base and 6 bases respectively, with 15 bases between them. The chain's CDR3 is CASSQGGRLDSEAFF. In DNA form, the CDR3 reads TGTGCCAGCAGCCAAGGTGGCCGCCTTGACTCTGAAGCTTTCTTT.

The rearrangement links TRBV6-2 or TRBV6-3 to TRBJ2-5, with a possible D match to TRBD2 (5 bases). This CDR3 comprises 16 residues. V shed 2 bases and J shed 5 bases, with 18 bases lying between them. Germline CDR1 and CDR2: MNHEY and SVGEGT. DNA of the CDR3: TGTGCCAGCAGTTACCCCGGGGTTAGCGCGAGGGAGACCCAGTACTTC. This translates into CASSYPGVSARETQYF.

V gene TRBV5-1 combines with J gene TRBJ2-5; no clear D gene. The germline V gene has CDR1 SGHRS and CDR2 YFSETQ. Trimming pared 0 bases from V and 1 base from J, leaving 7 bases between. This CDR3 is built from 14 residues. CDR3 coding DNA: TGCGCCAGCAGCTTGGGAGGATTCCAAGAGACCCAGTACTTC. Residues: CASSLGGFQETQYF.

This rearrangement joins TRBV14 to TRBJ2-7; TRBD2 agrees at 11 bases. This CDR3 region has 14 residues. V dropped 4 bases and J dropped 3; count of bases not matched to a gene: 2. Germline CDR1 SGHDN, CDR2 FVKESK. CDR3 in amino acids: CASSRTSGLYEQYF. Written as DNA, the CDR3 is TGTGCCAGCAGCCGGACTAGCGGGCTCTACGAGCAGTACTTC.

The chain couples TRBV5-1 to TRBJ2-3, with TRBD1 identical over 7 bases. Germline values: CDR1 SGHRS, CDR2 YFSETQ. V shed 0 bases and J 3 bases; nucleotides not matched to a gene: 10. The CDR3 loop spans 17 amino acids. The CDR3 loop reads CASSLAGLQGETDTQYF. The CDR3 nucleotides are TGCGCCAGCAGCTTGGCTGGTTTGCAGGGGGAGACAGATACGCAGTATTTT.